The 32 T cell receptor beta chains presented below share a single source sample, sequenced in a study of OX40 agonist ivuxolimab in advanced cancers. Library generation was performed with the immunoSEQ multiplex PCR assay. TCRdb holds this immuneACCESS table with in-frame rearrangements only. Some clones are missing; in checked studies, unresolved V genes explain under half, and the rest has no known cause. The table for this sample lists 70,000 to 80,000 clones; approximately 85% of them were counted only once. The biggest ten clones account for about a sixth of the sample. Sequences were derived from CD4+ or CD8+ T cells sorted from blood, sampled in a trial of the OX40 agonist ivuxolimab. Receptors originate from an adult with an advanced solid tumor such as melanoma, head and neck, liver or kidney cancer.

The chain recombines TRBV5-6 with TRBJ2-7; D remains ambiguous. Between the trimmed V and J ends, which lost 2 bases and 1 base, there was a span of 7 bases. The germline V gene encodes CDR1 SGHDT and CDR2 YYEEEE. This CDR3 comprises 13 residues. CDR3 DNA: TGTGCCAGCAGCTTAGGAGTTTCCTACGAGCAGTACTTC. Translated: CASSLGVSYEQYF.

The chain carries TRBV5-1 and TRBJ1-1; D is unresolved. Germline V gene data show CDR1 as SGHRS and CDR2 as YFSETQ. This CDR3 is built from 15 residues. V gave up 1 base and J gave up 1 base, with 11 bases separating them. In nucleotides, the CDR3 is TGCGCCAGCAGCTTGTCCGGGGTAACGAACACTGAAGCTTTCTTT. It translates to CASSLSGVTNTEAFF.

This chain joins TRBV5-6 and TRBJ2-1, with D perhaps being TRBD1 or TRBD2 (5 bases each). The CDR3 extends over 13 amino acids. V was shortened by 4 bases and J by 6 bases, with 11 bases between the two germline ends. Germline-derived CDR1 and CDR2 are SGHDT and YYEEEE. This CDR3 is CASSLTRGNEQFF. The CDR3 DNA is TGTGCCAGCAGCCTAACTAGGGGCAATGAGCAGTTCTTC.

J is TRBJ1-5 and V is TRBV28, with a possible D match to TRBD1 (6 bases). Germline loops: CDR1 MDHEN, CDR2 SYDVKM. The CDR3 has 17 amino acids. V shed 3 bases and J shed 0 bases, with 15 bases lying between them. CDR3 DNA: TGTGCCAGCAGTTTTCTTGACAGGTTTAATAGCAATCAGCCCCAGCATTTT. Translation gives CASSFLDRFNSNQPQHF.

This sequence joins TRBV5-6 and TRBJ1-1, with 8 bases identical to TRBD1. The length of the CDR3 is 16 residues. J was trimmed by 1 base and V by 0 bases; bases with no gene match: 5. From germline, CDR1 is SGHDT and CDR2 YYEEEE. The CDR3 DNA reads TGTGCCAGCAGCTTGGAGGGGACAGGACCGAACACTGAAGCTTTCTTT. Translating it yields CASSLEGTGPNTEAFF. The full variable domain, its missing parts supplied by reference TRBV5-6 and TRBJ1-1, is DAGVTQSPTHLIKTRGQQVTLRCSPKSGHDTVSWYQQALGQGPQFIFQYYEEEERQRGNFPDRFSGHQFPNYSSELNVNALLLGDSALYLCASSLEGTGPNTEAFFGQGTRLTVV.

The chain is built from TRBV11-2 and TRBJ2-1; the match to TRBD2 covers 7 bases. J gave up 7 bases and V 0 bases, and 9 bases lay outside the gene matches. The CDR3 length is 16 residues. Germline CDR1 is SGHAT and CDR2 is FQNNGV. This CDR3 reads CASSLDWREYYNEQFF. In DNA, the CDR3 is TGTGCCAGCAGCTTAGATTGGCGGGAGTATTATAATGAGCAGTTCTTC.

This sequence joins TRBV5-1 and TRBJ2-1, with D perhaps matching TRBD1 or TRBD2 (5 bases each). V lost 4 bases and J 8 bases, leaving 16 bases between the germline ends. Germline values: CDR1 SGHRS, CDR2 YFSETQ. The CDR3 is made up of 14 amino acids. CDR3 loop: CASSGGGINDEQFF. CDR3 bases: TGCGCCAGCAGCGGTGGGGGTATCAACGATGAGCAGTTCTTC. The full variable domain, with the rest looked up from reference TRBV5-1 and TRBJ2-1, is KAGVTQTPRYLIKTRGQQVTLSCSPISGHRSVSWYQQTPGQGLQFLFEYFSETQRNKGNFPGRFSGRQFSNSRSEMNVSTLELGDSALYLCASSGGGINDEQFFGPGTRLTVL.

The chain joins TRBV6-1 to TRBJ1-5, with D possibly TRBD1 on 5 matching bases. Trimming removed 5 bases from V and 4 bases from J, with 6 bases in between. CDR1 MNHNS and CDR2 SASEGT come from the germline V gene. The CDR3 is made up of 12 amino acids. CDR3 DNA: TGTGCCAGCAGTTGGACAAATCAGCCCCAGCATTTT. It is translated as CASSWTNQPQHF.

This clone came up once. The junction shows a germline mismatch at one end, possibly a read error. This chain links TRBV4-1 with TRBJ2-1; 7 nucleotides line up with TRBD1. Germline lookup yields CDR1 MGHRA and CDR2 YSYEKL. The CDR3 covers 13 residues. Here the CDR3 reads CASSQMGQNPLVF. The CDR3 coding sequence is TGCGCCAGCAGCCAAATGGGACAGAATCCTCTGGTCTTC.

The chain has TRBV5-5 and TRBJ2-7, with D possibly matching TRBD2 (6 bases). Germline values: CDR1 SGHKS, CDR2 YYEKEE (reference sequence). The CDR3 contains 12 residues. Trimming removed 0 bases from V and 7 bases from J, with 8 bases in between. The DNA of the CDR3 is TGTGCCAGCAGCTTGGAAGGAGGGGAGCAGTACTTC. As protein: CASSLEGGEQYF.

The rearrangement links TRBV5-1 to TRBJ2-7, with 7 bases aligning to TRBD1. In germline, CDR1 is SGHRS, CDR2 YFSETQ. J lost 0 bases, V lost 4 bases, and 7 bases had no gene match. This CDR3 has 15 amino acids. This chain's CDR3 is CASSGSGTVSYEQYF. CDR3 in DNA: TGCGCCAGCAGCGGATCCGGGACAGTCTCCTACGAGCAGTACTTC. The full variable domain, its missing parts supplied by reference TRBV5-1 and TRBJ2-7, is KAGVTQTPRYLIKTRGQQVTLSCSPISGHRSVSWYQQTPGQGLQFLFEYFSETQRNKGNFPGRFSGRQFSNSRSEMNVSTLELGDSALYLCASSGSGTVSYEQYFGPGTRLTVT.

The V gene is TRBV27, the J gene TRBJ1-2; D is undetermined. V shed 3 bases and J shed 2 bases, with 7 bases lying between them. Looked up from germline, CDR1 is MNHEY and CDR2 is SMNVEV (reference sequence). The CDR3 runs 13 residues. CDR3 in amino acids: CASSFDFNYGYTF. CDR3 in DNA: TGTGCCAGCAGTTTTGACTTCAACTATGGCTACACCTTC.

The rearrangement links TRBV11-2 to TRBJ1-5; TRBD1 is a possible D gene (6 bases). Trimming shortened V by 5 bases and J by 0 bases, and 8 bases separated the two germline ends. The CDR3 length is 14 residues. Looked up from germline, CDR1 is SGHAT and CDR2 is FQNNGV. CDR3 bases: TGTGCCAGCAGCACAGGGTTTAGCAATCAGCCCCAGCATTTT. This translates into CASSTGFSNQPQHF.

This clone was seen only once. The CDR3 DNA follows: TGCGCCAGCAGCTTGGAGGGGGCCTCAGATACGCAGTATTTT. This encodes CASSLEGASDTQYF. The chain links TRBV5-1 to TRBJ2-3, with 7 bases aligning to TRBD1. Germline V CDR1 and CDR2: SGHRS, YFSETQ. The V segment lost 0 bases and the J segment 4 bases; nucleotides outside the gene matches: 2. This CDR3 has 14 amino acids.

This clone was detected once. This rearrangement joins TRBV7-9 to TRBJ2-1, with D perhaps TRBD1 or TRBD2 (5 bases each). CDR1 SEHNR and CDR2 FQNEAQ come from the germline V gene (reference sequence). V dropped 1 base and J dropped 2 bases, with 12 bases sitting between them. CDR3 length equals 16 residues. The CDR3 nucleotides are TGTGCCAGCAGCTTAGTTTGGGGGTCCCCCTACAATGAGCAGTTCTTC. Translation gives CASSLVWGSPYNEQFF.

The genes are TRBV7-2 and TRBJ2-1; the match to TRBD2 covers 13 bases. V shed 5 bases, J shed 9 bases, and the junction held 13 bases outside the gene matches. Germline CDR1 SGHTA, CDR2 FQGNSA. This CDR3 is built from 17 residues. The chain's CDR3 is CASSPRFRLAGGGEQFF. Here the CDR3 DNA reads TGTGCCAGCAGCCCAAGGTTTCGACTAGCGGGAGGAGGTGAGCAGTTCTTC.

The J gene is TRBJ1-2, the V gene TRBV5-6; D remains ambiguous. There are 13 residues in the CDR3. Trimming pared 3 bases from V and 2 bases from J, leaving 8 bases between. Germline V gene sequence: CDR1 SGHDT, CDR2 YYEEEE. This CDR3 is CASSSQGNYGYTF. CDR3 coding DNA: TGTGCCAGCAGCTCACAAGGAAACTATGGCTACACCTTC.

The chain uses TRBV28 and TRBJ2-1; 7 bases match TRBD2. Unmatched junction bases numbered 10, after V lost 3 bases and J lost 8 bases. Germline CDR1 MDHEN, CDR2 SYDVKM. This CDR3 spans 15 amino acids. CDR3 nucleotides: TGTGCCAGCAGTTTGCGGGGGATAGGGGTAGATGAGCAGTTCTTC. Its protein is CASSLRGIGVDEQFF.

The count of this clone is one. The rearrangement uses TRBV2 and TRBJ1-2, with 11 bases identical to TRBD1. Germline values: CDR1 SNHLY, CDR2 FYNNEI. V was pared by 9 bases and J by 7 bases, with 4 bases of the junction left unmatched. The CDR3 covers 12 residues. The CDR3 bases are TGTGCCAGAGGACAGGGGGCGAGTGGCTACACCTTC. This codes for CARGQGASGYTF.

The chain couples TRBV28 to TRBJ1-5; 8 bases are a match to TRBD1. This CDR3 is 15 amino acids long. V lost 5 bases and J lost 6; bases outside the gene matches: 9. Germline V gives CDR1 MDHEN, CDR2 SYDVKM. The CDR3 coding sequence is TGTGCCAGCAGTCCCCCGGACAGGGTTGGTCAGCCCCAGCATTTT. It yields the protein CASSPPDRVGQPQHF. The full variable domain, in which reference TRBV28 and TRBJ1-5 provide the parts outside the CDR3, is DVKVTQSSRYLVKRTGEKVFLECVQDMDHENMFWYRQDPGLGLRLIYFSYDVKMKEKGDIPEGYSVSREKKERFSLILESASTNQTSMYLCASSPPDRVGQPQHFGDGTRLSIL.

The chain has TRBV5-4 and TRBJ1-6, with 8 bases fitting TRBD1. From germline, CDR1 is SGHNT and CDR2 YYREEE (reference sequence). The V segment lost 0 bases and the J segment 9 bases; nucleotides outside the gene matches: 5. The CDR3 runs 15 residues. The CDR3 DNA follows: TGTGCCAGCAGCTTGGGGACAGGGCAGGCTTCACCCCTCCACTTT. Protein product: CASSLGTGQASPLHF. Full variable domain (remainder filled in from reference TRBV5-4 and TRBJ1-6): ETGVTQSPTHLIKTRGQQVTLRCSSQSGHNTVSWYQQALGQGPQFIFQYYREEENGRGNFPPRFSGLQFPNYSSELNVNALELDDSALYLCASSLGTGQASPLHFGNGTRLTVT.

This chain uses TRBV28 with TRBJ1-2; D remains ambiguous. Deletions cut 2 bases from V and 4 bases from J, with 11 bases between. Germline V gene data show CDR1 as MDHEN and CDR2 as SYDVKM. The CDR3 length is 14 residues. The CDR3 sequence is CASSLVPFGYGYTF. Here the CDR3 DNA reads TGTGCCAGCAGTTTAGTTCCGTTCGGCTATGGCTACACCTTC.

V gene TRBV18 combines with J gene TRBJ2-5; D is undetermined. V was clipped by 4 bases and J by 5 bases, with 5 bases between them. The CDR3 runs 11 residues. Germline V CDR1 and CDR2: KGHSH, LQKENI. The CDR3 protein is CASSLMETQYF. CDR3 DNA sequence: TGTGCCAGCTCACTAATGGAGACCCAGTACTTC. Based on the CDR3 plus reference TRBV18 and TRBJ2-5, the full variable domain is NAGVMQNPRHLVRRRGQEARLRCSPMKGHSHVYWYRQLPEEGLKFMVYLQKENIIDESGMPKERFSAEFPKEGPSILRIQQVVRGDSAAYFCASSLMETQYFGPGTRLLVL.

The table lists this clone with a few counts. The V and J genes are TRBV6-1 and TRBJ2-1, with D maybe TRBD2 (5 bases). CDR3 length: 15 residues. The V gene lost 2 bases and the J gene lost 2 bases, with 10 bases spanning the gap. Germline V lookup: CDR1 MNHNS, CDR2 SASEGT. Here the CDR3 reads CASSEIPAAYNEQFF. The CDR3 DNA reads TGTGCCAGCAGTGAAATACCAGCGGCCTACAATGAGCAGTTCTTC.

The chain carries TRBV6-1 and TRBJ1-4, with D hard to call. Per germline, CDR1 MNHNS and CDR2 SASEGT. V was trimmed by 7 bases and J by 8 bases, leaving 11 bases between them. This CDR3 has 12 amino acids. CDR3 sequence: CASKFVGEKLFF. CDR3 in DNA: TGTGCCAGCAAGTTCGTTGGCGAAAAACTGTTTTTT.

The chain is built from TRBV6-1 and TRBJ1-2; 7 bases map to TRBD1. CDR3 size: 14 residues. J was trimmed by 1 base and V by 7 bases; bases with no gene match: 6. Germline values: CDR1 MNHNS, CDR2 SASEGT. The CDR3 nucleotides are TGTGCCAGCACCTCGGGACAGCATAACTATGGCTACACCTTC. It encodes CASTSGQHNYGYTF.

The chain links TRBV19 to TRBJ1-2, with TRBD1 matching 9 bases. The J segment lost 8 bases and the V segment lost 9 bases, leaving 16 bases of the junction unmatched. The germline V gene has CDR1 LNHDA and CDR2 SQIVND (reference sequence). The CDR3 has 15 residues. CDR3 loop: CASQRRDRDLSGYTF. The CDR3 DNA follows: TGTGCCAGCCAACGCCGGGACAGGGACCTATCGGGCTACACCTTC.

The chain has TRBV7-9 and TRBJ2-7; 9 bases fit TRBD1. Germline trimming cut 5 bases from V and 6 bases from J; bases unmatched to any gene: 8. Germline V CDR1 and CDR2: SEHNR, FQNEAQ (reference sequence). This CDR3 is built from 14 residues. The CDR3 nucleotides are TGTGCCAGCAGCCCAGGGACAGGGATGGTCGAGCAGTACTTC. It translates to CASSPGTGMVEQYF.

The chain is built from TRBV12-5 and TRBJ2-5, with no clear D. Trimming left V 8 bases short and J 0 bases short, with 10 bases between. This CDR3 region has 13 residues. Germline CDR1 and CDR2: LGHNT and FRNRAP. The CDR3 DNA follows: TGTGCTAGTAGCGTAGGGTACCAAGAGACCCAGTACTTC. As protein: CASSVGYQETQYF.

Concerning this clone itself: At one boundary the junction diverges from the germline segment, which might be a read error. The gene calls are TRBV14 and TRBJ2-1; the D call may be TRBD1 or TRBD2 (5 bases each). Germline loops: CDR1 SGHDN, CDR2 FVKESK. The CDR3 has 15 residues. DNA for the CDR3: TGTGCCAGCAGCGAAGAGGGGACGCCAGACAATGAGCAGTTCTTC. It is translated as CASSEEGTPDNEQFF.

This clone was observed a few times. The V gene is TRBV6-4, the J gene TRBJ2-1; tentative D call: TRBD2 (6 bases). V dropped 3 bases and J dropped 6 bases, with 12 bases sitting between them. The CDR3 totals 14 residues. Germline V gives CDR1 MRHNA, CDR2 SNTAGT. This chain's CDR3 is CASSERAGLNEQFF. The CDR3 DNA sequence: TGTGCCAGCAGTGAAAGGGCGGGGCTCAATGAGCAGTTCTTC.

This clone was seen only once. V is TRBV11-2 and J is TRBJ2-7, with a weak D call TRBD2 (6 bases). The CDR3 spans 13 residues. The germline CDR1 and CDR2 sequences are SGHAT and FQNNGV. Trimming stripped 2 bases from V and 6 bases from J, with 11 bases between. In nucleotides, the CDR3 is TGTGCCAGCAGCTTACGGGAGTCGGGCGAGCAGTACTTC. This gives the protein CASSLRESGEQYF.